Following are 17 T cell receptor beta chains from one sample sequenced in a study of blood T cell repertoires in COVID-19. The protocol was immunoSEQ multiplex PCR, while the TCRdb copy is restricted to in-frame clones and leaves out a portion. The table shows 85,000 to 90,000 clones, with around 82% occurring only once. Sequencing input: peripheral blood. These receptors all come from a woman older than 75 with acute or convalescent COVID-19.

V gene TRBV7-9 combines with J gene TRBJ2-3; TRBD2 matches at 9 bases. CDR3 length equals 16 residues. Germline CDR1 SEHNR, CDR2 FQNEAQ (reference sequence). V lost 2 bases and J lost 0; bases outside the gene matches: 3. In DNA, the CDR3 is TGTGCCAGCAGCTTATGGCGGGGGGGAAGCACAGATACGCAGTATTTT. Its translation is CASSLWRGGSTDTQYF.

CDR3 loop: CASSDRGLANTGELFF. The CDR3 region has the DNA TGTGCCAGCAGTGACAGGGGGCTCGCGAACACCGGGGAGCTGTTTTTT. The chain couples TRBV6-1 to TRBJ2-2; TRBD1 matches at 8 bases. Germline V gene data show CDR1 as MNHNS and CDR2 as SASEGT. CDR3 length: 16 amino acids. V shed 3 bases and J 0 bases; nucleotides not matched to a gene: 3.

CDR3 DNA sequence: TGTGCCAGCAGCCAAGATATTCCAGGGGCTGGTAATTTTTCACCCCTCCACTTT. Translating it yields CASSQDIPGAGNFSPLHF. V is TRBV4-2 and J is TRBJ1-6, with TRBD1 as a possible D gene (6 bases). This CDR3 is 18 amino acids long. The V and J ends lost 0 bases and 9 bases respectively, with 21 bases between them. Germline loops: CDR1 LGHNA, CDR2 YNFKEQ.

This chain uses TRBV3-1 (or the pseudogene TRBV3-2) with TRBJ2-1; D unresolved. The germline V gene has CDR1 LGHDT and CDR2 YNNKEL (reference sequence). Trimming removed 6 bases at V and 6 bases at J, with 9 bases between. This CDR3 has 12 amino acids. CDR3 in DNA: TGTGCCAGCAGTCCGGGTATCAATGAGCAGTTCTTC. This gives the protein CASSPGINEQFF.

This chain links TRBV24-1 with TRBJ1-2, with unresolved D. Germline V CDR1 and CDR2: KGHDR, SFDVKD. The CDR3 sequence is 15 residues long. The V and J ends lost 6 bases and 5 bases respectively, with 18 bases between them. The CDR3 DNA is TGTGCCACCAGTCTATTCCTGAAGACACGGTATGGCTACACCTTC. Amino acids: CATSLFLKTRYGYTF.

This chain links TRBV7-6 with TRBJ2-3; 7 nucleotides agree with TRBD2. The V gene end was trimmed by 5 bases and the J gene end by 2 bases; junction bases not matched to a gene: 10. The CDR3 sequence is 16 residues long. CDR1 is SGHVS, CDR2 FNYEAQ, per germline. DNA for the CDR3: TGTGCCAGCAGCACGAAACGGGCGGGAGCCACAGATACGCAGTATTTT. This sequence encodes CASSTKRAGATDTQYF.

The chain links TRBV7-6 to TRBJ1-2; D gene unclear. V was pared by 0 bases and J by 1 base, with 6 bases between. The CDR3 length is 14 residues. Germline values: CDR1 SGHVS, CDR2 FNYEAQ. The CDR3 sequence is CASSLAQINYGYTF. DNA of the CDR3: TGTGCCAGCAGCTTAGCACAGATTAACTATGGCTACACCTTC.

The V call is TRBV10-3, the J call TRBJ1-2; D possibly corresponds to TRBD1 (5 bases). This CDR3 has 12 residues. Germline values: CDR1 ENHRY, CDR2 SYGVKD. The V end lost 8 bases, the J end lost 8 bases, and 15 bases lay between the germline ends. CDR3 in amino acids: CAIQGTGGGYTF. CDR3 nucleotide sequence: TGTGCCATCCAGGGCACAGGTGGGGGCTACACCTTC.

This chain links TRBV28 with TRBJ2-7, with D hard to call. This CDR3 region has 11 residues. In germline, CDR1 is MDHEN, CDR2 SYDVKM. Trimming removed 6 bases at V and 4 bases at J, with 7 bases between. The CDR3 DNA follows: TGTGCCAGCAGGGGCAAATACGAGCAGTACTTC. Its translation is CASRGKYEQYF. The full variable domain, rest sourced from reference TRBV28 and TRBJ2-7, is DVKVTQSSRYLVKRTGEKVFLECVQDMDHENMFWYRQDPGLGLRLIYFSYDVKMKEKGDIPEGYSVSREKKERFSLILESASTNQTSMYLCASRGKYEQYFGPGTRLTVT.

V usage is TRBV5-5 and J usage is TRBJ1-2; a possible D gene is TRBD1 (6 bases). The ends were cut back, 0 bases at V and 4 bases at J, with 16 bases in the middle. Germline V gene lookup returns CDR1 SGHKS and CDR2 YYEKEE (reference sequence). CDR3 length equals 16 residues. The CDR3, as DNA: TGTGCCAGCAGCTTGGGTAGTACGGACAGCTTCTATGGCTACACCTTC. Amino acid sequence: CASSLGSTDSFYGYTF. The full variable domain, rest sourced from reference TRBV5-5 and TRBJ1-2, is DAGVTQSPTHLIKTRGQQVTLRCSPISGHKSVSWYQQVLGQGPQFIFQYYEKEERGRGNFPDRFSARQFPNYSSELNVNALLLGDSALYLCASSLGSTDSFYGYTFGSGTRLTVV.

The chain has TRBV3-1 (or the pseudogene TRBV3-2) and TRBJ2-1; 10 nucleotides align to TRBD2. Trimming removed 1 base from V and 11 bases from J; junction bases left unmatched: 2. The CDR3 runs 13 residues. CDR1 is LGHDT, CDR2 YNNKEL, per germline (reference sequence). CDR3 protein: CASSQVAGGKQFF. The CDR3 bases are TGTGCCAGCAGCCAAGTAGCGGGGGGCAAGCAGTTCTTC.

The V gene is TRBV12-5, the J gene TRBJ2-7; 8 bases align to TRBD1. V was clipped by 4 bases and J by 5 bases; unmatched bases: 16. Germline V gene lookup returns CDR1 LGHNT and CDR2 FRNRAP. There are 17 residues in the CDR3. For the CDR3, the DNA is TGTGCTAGTGGTTCCCGCCCCTGGACAGGGAAGTGGAACGAGCAGTACTTC. Translated, it gives CASGSRPWTGKWNEQYF.

V gene TRBV11-2 combines with J gene TRBJ2-2, with 10 bases identical to TRBD1. V dropped 2 bases and J dropped 5; count of bases not matched to a gene: 8. Germline CDR1 SGHAT, CDR2 FQNNGV. The CDR3 contains 17 residues. CDR3 nucleotides: TGTGCCAGCAGCTTAAATCGACAGGGGGCGCGAACCGGGGAGCTGTTTTTT. It codes for CASSLNRQGARTGELFF. The full variable domain, its missing parts supplied by reference TRBV11-2 and TRBJ2-2, is EAGVAQSPRYKIIEKRQSVAFWCNPISGHATLYWYQQILGQGPKLLIQFQNNGVVDDSQLPKDRFSAERLKGVDSTLKIQPAKLEDSAVYLCASSLNRQGARTGELFFGEGSRLTVL.

The CDR3 DNA reads TGTGCCAGTAGTATCGGACAGGGCGGCCCAGATACGCAGTATTTT. It is translated as CASSIGQGGPDTQYF. The chain is built from TRBV19 and TRBJ2-3; 8 bases align to TRBD1. The germline CDR1 and CDR2 sequences are LNHDA and SQIVND (reference sequence). After removal of 3 bases from V and 4 bases from J, the junction contained 6 bases not matched to a gene. The CDR3 is 15 amino acids.

The chain carries TRBV6-1 and TRBJ1-3; TRBD1 is a possible D gene (5 bases). The CDR3 extends over 16 amino acids. Germline CDR1 reads MNHNS; CDR2 reads SASEGT. The V end lost 4 bases, the J end lost 0 bases, and 13 bases lay between the germline ends. This CDR3 is CASSAQTAGSGNTIYF. CDR3 sequence (DNA): TGTGCCAGCAGTGCACAGACAGCAGGCTCTGGAAACACCATATATTTT.

V is TRBV7-8 and J is TRBJ1-4, with no clear D. The CDR3 spans 15 residues. The germline V gene encodes CDR1 SGHVS and CDR2 FQNEAQ. The ends were cut back, 5 bases at V and 4 bases at J, with 14 bases in the middle. DNA of the CDR3: TGTGCCAGCAGCCCCCAGGACGGACTTAATGAAAAACTGTTTTTT. Amino acids: CASSPQDGLNEKLFF.

The chain links TRBV24-1 to TRBJ2-1, with a possible D match to TRBD1 (5 bases). This CDR3 comprises 14 residues. The ends were cut back, 2 bases at V and 4 bases at J, with 8 bases in the middle. Germline CDR1 is KGHDR and CDR2 is SFDVKD. CDR3 in DNA: TGTGCCACCAGTGATTGGCAGGGTTACAATGAGCAGTTCTTC. Translating it yields CATSDWQGYNEQFF.